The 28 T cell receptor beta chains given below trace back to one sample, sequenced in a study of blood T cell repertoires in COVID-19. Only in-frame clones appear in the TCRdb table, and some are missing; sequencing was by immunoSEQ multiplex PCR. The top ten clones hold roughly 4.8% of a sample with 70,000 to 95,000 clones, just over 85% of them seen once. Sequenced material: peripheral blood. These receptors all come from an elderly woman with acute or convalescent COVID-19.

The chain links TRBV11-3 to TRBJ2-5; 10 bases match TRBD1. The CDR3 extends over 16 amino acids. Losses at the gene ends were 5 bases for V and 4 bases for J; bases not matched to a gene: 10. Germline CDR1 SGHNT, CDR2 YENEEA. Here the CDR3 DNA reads TGTGCCAGCAGCCCTGATCCGGGACAGGGGCGAGAGACCCAGTACTTC. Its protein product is CASSPDPGQGRETQYF.

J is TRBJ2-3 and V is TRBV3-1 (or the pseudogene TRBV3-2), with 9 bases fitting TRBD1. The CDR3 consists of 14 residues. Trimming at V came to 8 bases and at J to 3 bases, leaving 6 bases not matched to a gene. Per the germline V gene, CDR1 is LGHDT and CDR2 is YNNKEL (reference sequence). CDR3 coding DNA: TGTGCCAGCGCACAGGGGGCCGGGACAGATACGCAGTATTTT. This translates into CASAQGAGTDTQYF.

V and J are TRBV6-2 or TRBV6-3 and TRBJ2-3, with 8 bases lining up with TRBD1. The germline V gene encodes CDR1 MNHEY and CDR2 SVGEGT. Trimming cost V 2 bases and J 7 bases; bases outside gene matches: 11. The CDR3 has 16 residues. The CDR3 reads CASSYPGTGDPNTQYF. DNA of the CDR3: TGTGCCAGCAGTTACCCGGGGACAGGCGATCCCAATACGCAGTATTTT.

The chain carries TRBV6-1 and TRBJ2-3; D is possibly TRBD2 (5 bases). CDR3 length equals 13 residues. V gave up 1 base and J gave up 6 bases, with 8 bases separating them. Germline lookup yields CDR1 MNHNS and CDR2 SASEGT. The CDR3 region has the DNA TGTGCCAGCAGTGAAGGAAGGAGGGATACGCAGTATTTT. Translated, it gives CASSEGRRDTQYF.

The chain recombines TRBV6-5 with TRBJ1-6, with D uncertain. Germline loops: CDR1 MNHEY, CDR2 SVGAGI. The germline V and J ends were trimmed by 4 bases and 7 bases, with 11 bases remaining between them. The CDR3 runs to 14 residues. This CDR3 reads CASSWGRGNSPLHF. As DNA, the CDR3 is TGTGCCAGCAGTTGGGGTCGGGGAAATTCACCCCTCCACTTT.

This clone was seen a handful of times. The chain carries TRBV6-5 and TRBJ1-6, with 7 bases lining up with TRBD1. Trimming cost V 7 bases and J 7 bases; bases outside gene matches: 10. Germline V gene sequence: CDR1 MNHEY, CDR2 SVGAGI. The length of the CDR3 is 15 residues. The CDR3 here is CASNSVGRGNSPLHF. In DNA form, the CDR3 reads TGTGCCAGCAACTCCGTGGGCAGGGGGAATTCACCCCTCCACTTT.

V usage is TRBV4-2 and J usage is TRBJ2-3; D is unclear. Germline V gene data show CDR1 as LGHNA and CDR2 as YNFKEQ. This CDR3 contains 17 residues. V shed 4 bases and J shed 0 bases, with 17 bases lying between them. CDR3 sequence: CASSRSASTTSTDTQYF. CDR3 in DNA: TGTGCCAGCAGCCGTTCGGCTAGTACAACAAGCACAGATACGCAGTATTTT.

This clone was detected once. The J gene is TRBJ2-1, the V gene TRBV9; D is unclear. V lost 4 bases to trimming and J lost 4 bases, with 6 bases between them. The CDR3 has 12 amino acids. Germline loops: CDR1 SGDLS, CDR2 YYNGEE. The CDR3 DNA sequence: TGTGCCAGCAGCCCCCAATACAATGAGCAGTTCTTC. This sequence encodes CASSPQYNEQFF.

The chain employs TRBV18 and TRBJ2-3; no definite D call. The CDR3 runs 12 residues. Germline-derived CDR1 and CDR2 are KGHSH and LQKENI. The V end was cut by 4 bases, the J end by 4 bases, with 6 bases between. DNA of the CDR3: TGTGCCAGCTCACGGCCTCCAGATACGCAGTATTTT. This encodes CASSRPPDTQYF.

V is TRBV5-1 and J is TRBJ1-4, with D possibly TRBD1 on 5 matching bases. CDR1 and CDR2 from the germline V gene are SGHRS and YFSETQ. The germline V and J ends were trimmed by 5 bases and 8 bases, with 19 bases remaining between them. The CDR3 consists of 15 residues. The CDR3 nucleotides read TGCGCCAGCAGACTTGCACCAGGGCATCCCGAAAAACTGTTTTTT. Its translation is CASRLAPGHPEKLFF.

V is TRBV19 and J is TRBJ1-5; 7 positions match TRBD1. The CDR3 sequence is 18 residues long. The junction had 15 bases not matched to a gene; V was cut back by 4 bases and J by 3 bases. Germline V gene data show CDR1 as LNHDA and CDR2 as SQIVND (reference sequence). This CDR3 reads CASSRSNMAGTDNQPQHF. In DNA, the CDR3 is TGTGCCAGTAGTAGGTCGAACATGGCAGGGACAGACAATCAGCCCCAGCATTTT.

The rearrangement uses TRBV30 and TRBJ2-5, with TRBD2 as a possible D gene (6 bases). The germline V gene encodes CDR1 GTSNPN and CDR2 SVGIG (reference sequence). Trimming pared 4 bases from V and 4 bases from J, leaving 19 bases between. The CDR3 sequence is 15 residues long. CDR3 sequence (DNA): TGTGCCTGGACGCCCCCGGGTAGGCGGGGAGAGACCCAGTACTTC. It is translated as CAWTPPGRRGETQYF.

The CDR3 loop reads CASSLAIPYEQYF. The CDR3 DNA reads as TGTGCCAGCAGCTTAGCCATCCCCTACGAGCAGTACTTC. The chain joins TRBV7-6 to TRBJ2-7; no firm D call. CDR3 length equals 13 residues. CDR1 is SGHVS, CDR2 FNYEAQ, per germline. Trimming removed 0 bases from V and 2 bases from J, with 5 bases in between.

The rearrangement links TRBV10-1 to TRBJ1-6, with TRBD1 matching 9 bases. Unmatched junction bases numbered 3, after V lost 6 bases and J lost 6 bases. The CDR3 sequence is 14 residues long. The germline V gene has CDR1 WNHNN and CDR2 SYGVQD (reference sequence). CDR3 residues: CASRRTGANSPLHF. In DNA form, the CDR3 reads TGCGCCAGCAGGAGGACAGGGGCTAATTCACCCCTCCACTTT.

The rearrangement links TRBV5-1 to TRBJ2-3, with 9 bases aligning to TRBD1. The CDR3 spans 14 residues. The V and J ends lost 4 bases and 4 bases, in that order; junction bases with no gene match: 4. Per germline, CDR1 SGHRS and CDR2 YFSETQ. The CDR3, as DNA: TGCGCCAGCAGCCGGACAGGGGTGGCAGATACGCAGTATTTT. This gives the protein CASSRTGVADTQYF.

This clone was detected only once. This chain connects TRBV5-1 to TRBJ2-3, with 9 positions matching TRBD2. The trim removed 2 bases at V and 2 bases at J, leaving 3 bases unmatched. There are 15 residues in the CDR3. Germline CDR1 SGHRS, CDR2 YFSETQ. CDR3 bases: TGCGCCAGCAGCTTAGCGGGGGGCCCCACAGATACGCAGTATTTT. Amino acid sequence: CASSLAGGPTDTQYF. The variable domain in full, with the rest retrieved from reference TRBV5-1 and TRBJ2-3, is KAGVTQTPRYLIKTRGQQVTLSCSPISGHRSVSWYQQTPGQGLQFLFEYFSETQRNKGNFPGRFSGRQFSNSRSEMNVSTLELGDSALYLCASSLAGGPTDTQYFGPGTRLTVL.

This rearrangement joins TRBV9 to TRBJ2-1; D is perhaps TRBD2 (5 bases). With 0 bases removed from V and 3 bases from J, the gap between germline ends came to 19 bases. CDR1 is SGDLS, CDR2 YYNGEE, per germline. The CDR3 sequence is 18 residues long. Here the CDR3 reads CASSVDLGGTPCYNEQFF. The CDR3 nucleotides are TGTGCCAGCAGCGTAGACCTCGGAGGCACGCCCTGCTACAATGAGCAGTTCTTC.

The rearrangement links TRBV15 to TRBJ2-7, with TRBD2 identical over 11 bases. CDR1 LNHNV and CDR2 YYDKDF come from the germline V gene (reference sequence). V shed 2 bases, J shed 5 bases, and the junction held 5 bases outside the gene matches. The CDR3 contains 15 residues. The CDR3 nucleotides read TGTGCCACCAGCAGACTACTAGCGGGGGTCCACGAGCAGTACTTC. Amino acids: CATSRLLAGVHEQYF.

CDR3 sequence (DNA): TGTGCCAGCTCCCTCGGGGTGAACACTGAAGCTTTCTTT. Translation gives CASSLGVNTEAFF. The chain carries TRBV18 and TRBJ1-1; no clear D gene. Trimming took 6 bases from V and 0 from J, leaving 8 bases between them. The CDR3 is 13 residues long. The V gene's germline CDR1 is KGHSH and CDR2 LQKENI.

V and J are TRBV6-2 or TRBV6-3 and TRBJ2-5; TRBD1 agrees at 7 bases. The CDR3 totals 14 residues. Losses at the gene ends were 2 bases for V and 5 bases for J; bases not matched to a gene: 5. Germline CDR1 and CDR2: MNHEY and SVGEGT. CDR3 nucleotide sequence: TGTGCCAGCAGTTACCTAGGGGGCGTTGAGACCCAGTACTTC. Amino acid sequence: CASSYLGGVETQYF.

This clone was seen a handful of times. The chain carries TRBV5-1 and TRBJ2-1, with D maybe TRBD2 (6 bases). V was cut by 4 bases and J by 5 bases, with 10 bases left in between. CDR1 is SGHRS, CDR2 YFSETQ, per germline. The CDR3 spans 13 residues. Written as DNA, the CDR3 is TGCGCCAGCAGCCAACCGGGGGACAATGAGCAGTTCTTC. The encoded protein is CASSQPGDNEQFF.

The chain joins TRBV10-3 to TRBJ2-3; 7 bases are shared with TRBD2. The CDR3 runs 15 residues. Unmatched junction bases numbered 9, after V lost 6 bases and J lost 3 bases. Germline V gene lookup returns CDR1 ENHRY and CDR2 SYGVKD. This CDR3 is CAIRSGAASTDTQYF. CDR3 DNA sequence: TGTGCCATCAGGAGCGGGGCTGCCTCAACAGATACGCAGTATTTT.

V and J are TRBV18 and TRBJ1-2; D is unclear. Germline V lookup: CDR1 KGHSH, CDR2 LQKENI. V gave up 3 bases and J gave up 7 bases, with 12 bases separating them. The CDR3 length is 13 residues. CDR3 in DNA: TGTGCCAGCTCACCGACGGGGAACGGTGGCTACACCTTC. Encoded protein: CASSPTGNGGYTF.

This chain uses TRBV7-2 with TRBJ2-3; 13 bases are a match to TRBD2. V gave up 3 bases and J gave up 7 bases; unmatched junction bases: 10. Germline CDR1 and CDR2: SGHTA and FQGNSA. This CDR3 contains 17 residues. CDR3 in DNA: TGTGCCAGCAGCTTCCCCCCGACTAGCGGGGGGTCAAATACGCAGTATTTT. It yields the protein CASSFPPTSGGSNTQYF. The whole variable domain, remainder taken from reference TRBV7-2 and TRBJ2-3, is GAGVSQSPSNKVTEKGKDVELRCDPISGHTALYWYRQSLGQGLEFLIYFQGNSAPDKSGLPSDRFSAERTGGSVSTLTIQRTQQEDSAVYLCASSFPPTSGGSNTQYFGPGTRLTVL.

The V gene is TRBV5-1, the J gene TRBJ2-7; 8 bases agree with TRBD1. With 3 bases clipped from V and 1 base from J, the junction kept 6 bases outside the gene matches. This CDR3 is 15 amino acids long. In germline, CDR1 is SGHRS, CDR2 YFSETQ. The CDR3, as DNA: TGCGCCAGCAGCTCGGAGACAGGGGCGTCCTACGAGCAGTACTTC. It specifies CASSSETGASYEQYF.

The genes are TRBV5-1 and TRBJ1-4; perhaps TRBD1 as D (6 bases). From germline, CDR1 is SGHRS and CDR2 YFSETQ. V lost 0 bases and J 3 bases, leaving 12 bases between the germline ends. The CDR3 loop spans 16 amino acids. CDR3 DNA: TGCGCCAGCAGCTTGGTGGCCAGGGGCCCTAATGAAAAACTGTTTTTT. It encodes CASSLVARGPNEKLFF.

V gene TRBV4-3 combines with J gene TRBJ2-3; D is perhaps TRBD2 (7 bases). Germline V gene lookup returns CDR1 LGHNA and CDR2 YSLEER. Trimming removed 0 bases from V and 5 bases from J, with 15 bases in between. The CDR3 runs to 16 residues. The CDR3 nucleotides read TGCGCCAGCAGCCAAGATAGGGGGGGGGCTATAGATACGCAGTATTTT. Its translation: CASSQDRGGAIDTQYF.

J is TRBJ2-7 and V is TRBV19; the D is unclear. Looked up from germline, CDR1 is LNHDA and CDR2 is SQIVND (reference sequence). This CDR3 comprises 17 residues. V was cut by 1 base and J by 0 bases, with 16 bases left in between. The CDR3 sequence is CASSIGRWQDDSYEQYF. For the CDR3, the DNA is TGTGCCAGTAGTATAGGCAGGTGGCAGGATGACTCCTACGAGCAGTACTTC.